This T cell receptor beta chain comes out of a study of CD8 T cells in Susac syndrome. Study-level information: Within the group of sequenced Susac syndrome patients, roughly 6 had active disease and about 8 were in remission. Patients with Susac syndrome were therapy-naive, on corticosteroids, or on intravenous immunoglobulin alone at the time that blood was drawn.

RNA amounts of about 0.45 to 1 ug underwent reverse transcription with random hexamers. TCR beta CDR3 was amplified by immunoSEQ multiplex PCR. This amplification extended across 54 Vbeta and 13 Jbeta segments. One entry per CDR3 protein, called by TCRdb with MiXCR from the immunoSEQ multiplex PCR reads. Of 200,000 to 250,000 distinct CDR3 sequences detected, 94% appear once; the ten largest clones hold about 0.14%. The CDR3 is made up of 14 amino acids. Germline trimming cut 5 bases from V and 2 bases from J; bases unmatched to any gene: 8. Germline loops: CDR1 DFQATT, CDR2 SNEGSKA (reference sequence).

Sequencing was performed on CD4+ T cells from PBMCs. J is TRBJ2-7 and V is TRBV20-1, with 8 nucleotides matching TRBD1. The TCR was taken from a human donor with Susac syndrome. The CDR3 DNA follows: TGCAGTGCTCCCGACAGGGGAAGTCCCTACGAGCAGTACTTC. Translation: CSAPDRGSPYEQYF.